This TCR beta chain was sequenced for a study of CXCR3-negative and CXCR3-positive naive CD8 T cells. The study's findings and limits: Memory CD8+ cells showed much lower diversity, while both naive subsets were comparably high.

The length of the CDR3 is 18 residues. The germline CDR1 and CDR2 sequences are SGHNT and YYREEE (reference sequence). 5' RACE with UMI labels generated the TRB cDNA libraries. TCRdb re-analyzed the 5' RACE reads; it lists each CDR3 protein once, without DNA. The sample has tens of thousands of distinct CDR3 sequences, and its top ten clones hold 0.9% to 1.2%. In regard to this clonotype: Its antigen is currently unknown.

The origin of this receptor is a human donor in good health. Some clones in this sample may be carry-over from other donors' samples. The chain couples TRBV5-4 to TRBJ2-2; TCRdb outputs TRBD2, but without DNA this stays unchecked. The sequenced sample consisted of naive CXCR3- CD8+ T cells from blood. The subset denotes: CD45RO-CCR7+CD27+CD95- naive CD8+ T cells lacking CXCR3 (TNR3-). The CDR3 region is CASSWEPSTTMGTGELFF.